One sample yielded the 28 T cell receptor beta chains listed below, sequenced in a study of OX40 agonist ivuxolimab in advanced cancers. Sequencing was performed with immunoSEQ multiplex PCR; in TCRdb, only in-frame clones are kept and a portion is missing. This sample yields tens of thousands of clones, of which approximately 89% are seen a single time; approximately 4.8% belongs to the top ten. Sequences were derived from CD4+ or CD8+ T cells sorted from blood, sampled in a trial of the OX40 agonist ivuxolimab. The receptors stem from an adult with an advanced solid tumor such as melanoma, head and neck, liver or kidney cancer.

The V call is TRBV28, the J call TRBJ2-7, with 7 positions matching TRBD1. V gave up 6 bases and J gave up 3 bases; unmatched junction bases: 8. Germline V gene lookup returns CDR1 MDHEN and CDR2 SYDVKM. The CDR3 runs to 14 residues. This CDR3 is CASSTRDSSYEQYF. Here the CDR3 DNA reads TGTGCCAGCAGCACTAGGGACAGTAGCTACGAGCAGTACTTC.

The chain combines TRBV6-5 with TRBJ2-7; 10 nucleotides align to TRBD1. This CDR3 has 14 residues. Looked up from germline, CDR1 is MNHEY and CDR2 is SVGAGI. The V gene end was trimmed by 6 bases and the J gene end by 2 bases; junction bases not matched to a gene: 4. The CDR3 spells CASSPGQGAYEQYF. CDR3 nucleotides: TGTGCCAGCAGCCCAGGACAGGGGGCCTACGAGCAGTACTTC.

The chain is built from TRBV7-8 and TRBJ2-7; 12 bases map to TRBD2. The CDR3 covers 20 residues. The trim removed 3 bases at V and 3 bases at J, leaving 18 bases unmatched. From germline, CDR1 is SGHVS and CDR2 FQNEAQ. The CDR3 protein is CASSFPSMGGGTSGLYEQYF. CDR3 DNA: TGTGCCAGCAGCTTCCCCTCGATGGGAGGGGGGACTAGCGGGCTCTACGAGCAGTACTTC.

The chain couples TRBV5-6 to TRBJ2-7; 7 bases align to TRBD2. With V trimmed by 2 bases and J by 10 bases, 9 bases remained unmatched. The CDR3 contains 13 residues. The germline gives CDR1 SGHDT, CDR2 YYEEEE. CDR3 residues: CASSFRGDSPQYF. The CDR3 DNA sequence: TGTGCCAGCAGCTTTCGGGGGGACTCCCCTCAGTACTTC. Full variable domain (remainder filled in from reference TRBV5-6 and TRBJ2-7): DAGVTQSPTHLIKTRGQQVTLRCSPKSGHDTVSWYQQALGQGPQFIFQYYEEEERQRGNFPDRFSGHQFPNYSSELNVNALLLGDSALYLCASSFRGDSPQYFGPGTRLTVT.

The V and J genes are TRBV2 and TRBJ1-1; possible D gene TRBD1, 6 bases. The CDR3 has 14 amino acids. Germline assignment: CDR1 SNHLY and CDR2 FYNNEI. V lost 2 bases, J lost 1 base, and 8 bases lay in between. The CDR3 spells CASSESTGNTEAFF. In nucleotides, the CDR3 is TGTGCCAGCAGTGAATCGACAGGGAACACTGAAGCTTTCTTT.

CDR3 sequence: CASSRGTGSGNTIYF. In DNA, the CDR3 is TGTGCCAGCTCACGGGGGACAGGCTCTGGAAACACCATATATTTT. The chain carries TRBV18 and TRBJ1-3, with 8 bases aligning to TRBD1. V lost 4 bases and J lost 0; bases outside the gene matches: 2. Germline loops: CDR1 KGHSH, CDR2 LQKENI. The CDR3 length is 15 residues.

The gene calls are TRBV5-1 and TRBJ2-7, with D tentatively TRBD1 (6 bases). Germline lookup yields CDR1 SGHRS and CDR2 YFSETQ. The V and J ends lost 4 bases and 3 bases respectively, with 26 bases between them. The CDR3 is made up of 18 amino acids. The CDR3: CASSPAVLGAVDFYEQYF. The CDR3 nucleotides are TGCGCCAGCAGCCCCGCGGTTTTGGGGGCGGTGGATTTCTACGAGCAGTACTTC.

The V call is TRBV10-3, the J call TRBJ1-1; D unclear. Deletions cut 1 base from V and 3 bases from J, with 9 bases between. This CDR3 spans 14 amino acids. CDR1 is ENHRY and CDR2 is SYGVKD in the germline V gene. CDR3: CAISELPDYTEAFF. CDR3 in DNA: TGTGCCATCAGTGAGTTACCCGATTACACTGAAGCTTTCTTT.

The CDR3 is CASSEGGGYGYTF. For the CDR3, the DNA is TGCGCCAGCAGTGAGGGTGGGGGATATGGCTACACCTTC. The chain uses TRBV10-2 and TRBJ1-2, with D maybe TRBD1 (5 bases). The V gene's germline CDR1 is WSHSY and CDR2 SAAADI. This CDR3 comprises 13 residues. The V end lost 2 bases, the J end lost 5 bases, and 9 bases lay between the germline ends.

The V call is TRBV6-5, the J call TRBJ2-1; 9 nucleotides line up with TRBD1. CDR1 is MNHEY and CDR2 is SVGAGI in the germline V gene. This CDR3 has 15 amino acids. The V segment lost 5 bases and the J segment 4 bases; nucleotides outside the gene matches: 6. In DNA, the CDR3 is TGTGCCAGCAGTCGCCTGGGGACAGGGTACAATGAGCAGTTCTTC. Its protein is CASSRLGTGYNEQFF.

This clone has a handful of counts. The V and J genes are TRBV29-1 and TRBJ1-1; D remains ambiguous. V was clipped by 3 bases and J by 8 bases, with 7 bases between them. CDR3 size: 10 residues. Germline-derived CDR1 and CDR2 are SQVTM and ANQGSEA. This CDR3 is CSVDTAEAFF. CDR3 sequence (DNA): TGCAGCGTTGATACGGCGGAAGCTTTCTTT.

The V call is TRBV15, the J call TRBJ2-5; no clear D. Trimming took 0 bases from V and 4 from J, leaving 9 bases between them. CDR3 length: 14 residues. The germline CDR1 and CDR2 sequences are LNHNV and YYDKDF (reference sequence). The chain's CDR3 is CATSRDLVLETQYF. CDR3 sequence (DNA): TGTGCCACCAGCAGAGATTTAGTATTAGAGACCCAGTACTTC.

This rearrangement joins TRBV28 to TRBJ1-2; TRBD1 is a possible D gene (6 bases). Germline CDR1 is MDHEN and CDR2 is SYDVKM. The length of the CDR3 is 12 residues. The germline V and J ends were trimmed by 5 bases and 4 bases, with 8 bases remaining between them. The CDR3 region has the DNA TGTGCCAGCAGTCTACAGGGCTATGGCTACACCTTC. Translating it yields CASSLQGYGYTF.

J is TRBJ1-6 and V is TRBV27, with D possibly being TRBD1 (5 bases). Germline CDR1 MNHEY, CDR2 SMNVEV (reference sequence). This CDR3 has 14 residues. Trimming stripped 2 bases from V and 4 bases from J, with 6 bases between. The CDR3, as DNA: TGTGCCAGCAGTTTAGAGGGGTATAATTCACCCCTCCACTTT. Translated, it gives CASSLEGYNSPLHF.

V gene TRBV12-1 combines with J gene TRBJ2-1; TRBD2, the D gene given by the table, was not confirmed from the DNA. TRBV12-1 is a documented pseudogene. This CDR3 has 16 amino acids. The chain's CDR3 is CASSFAVLAVYNEQFF. In DNA form, the CDR3 reads TGTGCCAGCAGCTTTGCAGTTCTAGCGGTATACAATGAGCAGTTCTTC.

This sequence joins TRBV5-6 and TRBJ2-1; TRBD2 matches at 9 bases. V was pared by 1 base and J by 6 bases, with 5 bases of the junction left unmatched. CDR1 and CDR2 from the germline V gene are SGHDT and YYEEEE. The CDR3 runs to 15 residues. The CDR3 nucleotides read TGTGCCAGCAGCTTGTTGAGACTAGCGGCCAATGAGCAGTTCTTC. This codes for CASSLLRLAANEQFF.

The chain is built from TRBV28 and TRBJ1-1; tentatively, D is TRBD1 (5 bases). The V gene's germline CDR1 is MDHEN and CDR2 SYDVKM. This CDR3 has 12 residues. Trimming cost V 5 bases and J 5 bases, with 9 bases left between them. The CDR3 loop is CASSRAGTEAFF. CDR3 bases: TGTGCCAGCAGTCGGGCAGGGACTGAAGCTTTCTTT.

The V call is TRBV28, the J call TRBJ2-7, with 8 bases fitting TRBD2. The germline CDR1 and CDR2 sequences are MDHEN and SYDVKM. The CDR3 length is 17 residues. The V and J ends lost 1 base and 3 bases, in that order; junction bases with no gene match: 11. The CDR3 here is CASSLSIGGGRIYEQYF. In DNA, the CDR3 is TGTGCCAGCAGTTTATCCATCGGGGGCGGGAGGATCTACGAGCAGTACTTC.

This chain joins TRBV5-1 and TRBJ2-7, with 7 bases matching TRBD2. There are 16 residues in the CDR3. V lost 0 bases and J lost 5; bases outside the gene matches: 11. Germline V CDR1 and CDR2: SGHRS, YFSETQ. CDR3 coding DNA: TGCGCCAGCAGCTTGGCCCCGGCGGGGGAAGTCGACGAGCAGTACTTC. Protein product: CASSLAPAGEVDEQYF.

The V and J genes are TRBV29-1 and TRBJ1-3, with a tentative D call TRBD1 (5 bases). Trimming shortened V by 3 bases and J by 3 bases, and 6 bases separated the two germline ends. Germline CDR1 reads SQVTM; CDR2 reads ANQGSEA. The CDR3 runs to 12 residues. The CDR3 coding sequence is TGCAGCGTTGACCAGGGTGGAAACACCATATATTTT. Protein product: CSVDQGGNTIYF.

This chain joins TRBV25-1 and TRBJ1-6, with a weak D call TRBD1 (5 bases). The CDR3 covers 13 residues. Germline assignment: CDR1 MGHDK and CDR2 SYGVNS. CDR3 amino acids: CGAQGSGNSPLHF. The CDR3, as DNA: TGTGGCGCTCAGGGCAGCGGTAATTCACCCCTCCACTTT.

The chain recombines TRBV7-6 with TRBJ2-2, with D unclear. The CDR3 has 13 amino acids. Germline CDR1 and CDR2: SGHVS and FNYEAQ. Trimming removed 5 bases at V and 8 bases at J, with 12 bases between. The CDR3 sequence is CASSPVGAGELFF. CDR3 DNA: TGTGCCAGCAGCCCCGTGGGTGCAGGGGAGCTGTTTTTT.

The genes are TRBV28 and TRBJ1-5, with 7 bases lining up with TRBD1. The CDR3 is 16 residues long. The germline V gene has CDR1 MDHEN and CDR2 SYDVKM. V was clipped by 6 bases and J by 2 bases; unmatched bases: 10. The CDR3 here is CASRYAGGRGNQPQHF. DNA of the CDR3: TGTGCCAGCAGATATGCAGGGGGAAGGGGCAATCAGCCCCAGCATTTT.

The chain is built from TRBV10-1 and TRBJ2-3; D is undetermined. The CDR3 has 13 amino acids. V lost 0 bases to trimming and J lost 5 bases, with 6 bases between them. Germline lookup yields CDR1 WNHNN and CDR2 SYGVQD (reference sequence). CDR3 sequence reads: CASSESAVDTQYF. The CDR3 coding sequence is TGCGCCAGCAGTGAGTCCGCGGTAGATACGCAGTATTTT.

The chain links TRBV19 to TRBJ1-6; 8 bases map to TRBD1. V lost 6 bases to trimming and J lost 8 bases; unmatched junction nucleotides: 9. Germline V gene lookup returns CDR1 LNHDA and CDR2 SQIVND (reference sequence). The CDR3 sequence is 15 residues long. This CDR3 is CASSPRTGLDSPLHF. In DNA, the CDR3 is TGTGCCAGTAGCCCTCGGACAGGGTTGGATTCACCCCTCCACTTT.

V is TRBV4-1 and J is TRBJ2-5; possible D gene TRBD1, 6 bases. The CDR3 is 13 residues long. Germline V CDR1 and CDR2: MGHRA, YSYEKL. Between the trimmed V and J ends, which lost 6 bases and 0 bases, there was a span of 8 bases. CDR3 sequence: CASSGQYQETQYF. The CDR3 DNA is TGCGCCAGCAGTGGACAGTACCAAGAGACCCAGTACTTC.

CDR3 sequence (DNA): TGTGCCAGCAGCCGCGAACAGGGGCTTTCTTCACCCCTCCACTTT. It translates to CASSREQGLSSPLHF. This chain joins TRBV6-6 and TRBJ1-6; 7 bases fit TRBD1. CDR3 length: 15 residues. The germline V gene encodes CDR1 MNHNY and CDR2 SVGAGI (reference sequence). With V trimmed by 6 bases and J by 9 bases, 11 bases remained unmatched.

The chain has TRBV30 and TRBJ1-2; 9 bases are a match to TRBD1. CDR1 is GTSNPN and CDR2 is SVGIG in the germline V gene (reference sequence). The V gene end was trimmed by 0 bases and the J gene end by 4 bases; junction bases not matched to a gene: 0. This CDR3 region has 13 residues. The chain's CDR3 is CAWSVDRGYGYTF. The CDR3 nucleotides read TGTGCCTGGAGTGTGGACAGGGGCTATGGCTACACCTTC.